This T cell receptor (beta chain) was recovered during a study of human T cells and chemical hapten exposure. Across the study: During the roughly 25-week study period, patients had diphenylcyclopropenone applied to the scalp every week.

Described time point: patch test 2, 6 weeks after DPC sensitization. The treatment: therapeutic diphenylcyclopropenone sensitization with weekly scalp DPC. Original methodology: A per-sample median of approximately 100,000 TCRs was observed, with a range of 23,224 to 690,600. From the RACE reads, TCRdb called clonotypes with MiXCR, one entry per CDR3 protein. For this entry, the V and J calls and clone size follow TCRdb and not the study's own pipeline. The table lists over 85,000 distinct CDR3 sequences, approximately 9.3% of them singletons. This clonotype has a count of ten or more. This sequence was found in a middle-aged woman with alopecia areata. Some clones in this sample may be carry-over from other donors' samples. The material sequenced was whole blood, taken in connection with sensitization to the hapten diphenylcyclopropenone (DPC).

CDR3 DNA: TGCAGCGTTGAGAAGGGGGCGACAGATACGCAGTATTTT. It is translated as CSVEKGATDTQYF. The chain links TRBV29-1 to TRBJ2-3, with TRBD1 identical over 7 bases. Germline CDR1 and CDR2: SQVTM and ANQGSEA. Trimming cost V 3 bases and J 3 bases; bases outside gene matches: 3. CDR3 length equals 13 residues.